A selection of T cell receptor beta chains follows, all from one sample in a study of cytomegalovirus exposure and HLA in healthy donors. Sequenced by immunoSEQ multiplex PCR; TCRdb stores in-frame clones only, minus some. The sample yields about 130,000 clones, approximately 80% seen once. Sample: PBMCs. The receptor set was obtained from a man aged 45-65 years in good health and CMV-seronegative. CDR3s include the opening cysteine and the closing phenylalanine or tryptophan. The D gene is left open where the match is weak. The size field is filled for only some rows; it gives once, few, many or a size class.

D gene: TRBD1
clone size: few
V gene: TRBV2
J gene: TRBJ2-5
CDR3 DNA: TGTGCCAGTCGGGACAGGGTCCAAGAGACCCAGTACTTC
CDR3 protein: CASRDRVQETQYF

D gene: TRBD2
clone size: .
V gene: TRBV2
J gene: TRBJ2-1
CDR3 DNA: TGTGCCAGCACCATTGGACTAGCGGGGGTGAACTCAAATGAGCAGTTCTTC
CDR3 protein: CASTIGLAGVNSNEQFF

D gene: .
clone size: .
V gene: TRBV18
J gene: TRBJ1-2
CDR3 DNA: TGTGCCAGCTCAGCCGAGAGGGCGGAATGGAGCTACACCTTC
CDR3 protein: CASSAERAEWSYTF

D gene: TRBD1
clone size: .
V gene: TRBV6-1
J gene: TRBJ2-2
CDR3 DNA: TGTGCCAGCAGTGGTCCGGGACAGGGCGCGTTTTTT
CDR3 protein: CASSGPGQGAFF

D gene: .
clone size: .
V gene: TRBV30
J gene: TRBJ1-6
CDR3 DNA: TGTGCCTGGAGCCCCTACAGGGATGGTTCACCCCTCCACTTT
CDR3 protein: CAWSPYRDGSPLHF

D gene: .
clone size: .
V gene: TRBV6-1
J gene: TRBJ1-6
CDR3 DNA: TGTGCCAGCAGAAGCTGGGAGGGGGTAAGTTCACCCCTCCACTTT
CDR3 protein: CASRSWEGVSSPLHF

D gene: .
clone size: .
V gene: TRBV11-2
J gene: TRBJ2-2
CDR3 DNA: TGTGCCAGCAGCTTACTCCGCACCGGGGAGCTGTTTTTT
CDR3 protein: CASSLLRTGELFF

D gene: TRBD1
clone size: few
V gene: TRBV7-9
J gene: TRBJ1-1
CDR3 DNA: TGTGCCAGCAGCCCCACCACCGGGACAGGGCCCAACACTGAAGCTTTCTTT
CDR3 protein: CASSPTTGTGPNTEAFF

D gene: .
clone size: once
V gene: TRBV5-8
J gene: TRBJ1-6
CDR3 DNA: TGTGCCAGCTCCCCGAGGGGGACTAATAATTCACCCCTCCACTTT
CDR3 protein: CASSPRGTNNSPLHF

D gene: TRBD2
clone size: .
V gene: TRBV28
J gene: TRBJ2-3
CDR3 DNA: TGTGCCAGCAGTCCGAACAGCGGGGGCACAGATACGCAGTATTTT
CDR3 protein: CASSPNSGGTDTQYF

D gene: .
clone size: .
V gene: TRBV25-1
J gene: TRBJ1-1
CDR3 DNA: TGTGCCAGCGCGGTAAACCATCGAACTGAAGCTTTCTTT
CDR3 protein: CASAVNHRTEAFF

D gene: .
clone size: .
V gene: TRBV11-3
J gene: TRBJ1-1
CDR3 DNA: TGTGCCAGCAGCTTAGAGTCGGGGGACGGCACTGAAGCTTTCTTT
CDR3 protein: CASSLESGDGTEAFF

D gene: .
clone size: .
V gene: TRBV5-1
J gene: TRBJ2-5
CDR3 DNA: TGCGCCAGCAGCTTGGGAGTACAGGGCCTAAGGGAGACCCAGTACTTC
CDR3 protein: CASSLGVQGLRETQYF

D gene: .
clone size: once
V gene: TRBV28
J gene: TRBJ2-3
CDR3 DNA: TGTGCCAGCAGTCTCGCGAGGGATACGCAGTATTTT
CDR3 protein: CASSLARDTQYF

D gene: TRBD1
clone size: few
V gene: TRBV28
J gene: TRBJ2-6
CDR3 DNA: TGTGCCAGCAGTTCAGGGACAGCTGGGGCCAACGTCCTGACTTTC
CDR3 protein: CASSSGTAGANVLTF

D gene: TRBD1
clone size: few
V gene: TRBV6-5
J gene: TRBJ1-2
CDR3 DNA: TGTGCCAGCAGTTTCACTAGGACAGGGCCTAACTATGGCTACACCTTC
CDR3 protein: CASSFTRTGPNYGYTF

D gene: TRBD1
clone size: .
V gene: TRBV29-1
J gene: TRBJ2-2
CDR3 DNA: TGCAGCGTTGAAGGGCCAGGGGGCGTCACCGGGGAGCTGTTTTTT
CDR3 protein: CSVEGPGGVTGELFF

D gene: .
clone size: .
V gene: TRBV28
J gene: TRBJ1-1
CDR3 DNA: TGTGCCAGCAGGCGCCAACAGAGGAACACTGAAGCTTTCTTT
CDR3 protein: CASRRQQRNTEAFF

D gene: TRBD1
clone size: .
V gene: TRBV4-1
J gene: TRBJ2-3
CDR3 DNA: TGCGCCAGCAGCCAAGTGGACAGGGCCAATACGCAGTATTTT
CDR3 protein: CASSQVDRANTQYF

D gene: TRBD1
clone size: .
V gene: TRBV5-1
J gene: TRBJ2-2
CDR3 DNA: TGCGCCAGCAGCTTTTTAACGGGACAGGGGAACACCGGGGAGCTGTTTTTT
CDR3 protein: CASSFLTGQGNTGELFF

D gene: .
clone size: once
V gene: TRBV6-5
J gene: TRBJ2-7
CDR3 DNA: TGTGCCAGCGCTTACGGTTATTCAGCTAGAGGAGAGCAGTACTTC
CDR3 protein: CASAYGYSARGEQYF

D gene: .
clone size: .
V gene: TRBV5-1
J gene: TRBJ2-7
CDR3 DNA: TGCGCCAGCAGCTTTGGGGGGAACGTAGTTGGCGAGCAGTACTTC
CDR3 protein: CASSFGGNVVGEQYF

D gene: .
clone size: few
V gene: TRBV9
J gene: TRBJ2-3
CDR3 DNA: TGTGCCAGCAGTCCTACGGGTCTCTATTCTTCAGATACGCAGTATTTT
CDR3 protein: CASSPTGLYSSDTQYF

D gene: TRBD1
clone size: .
V gene: TRBV6-5
J gene: TRBJ1-2
CDR3 DNA: TGTGCCAGCACCCGTCCAGGGGGCCTCGATGGCTACACCTTC
CDR3 protein: CASTRPGGLDGYTF

D gene: TRBD1
clone size: .
V gene: TRBV9
J gene: TRBJ1-3
CDR3 DNA: TGTGCCAGCAGCCCTCAGAAATCGCAGGGGGCGGGAAACACCATATATTTT
CDR3 protein: CASSPQKSQGAGNTIYF

D gene: .
clone size: .
V gene: TRBV7-9
J gene: TRBJ1-5
CDR3 DNA: TGTGCCAGCAGCTTATGGGCAGGGGTTGATGGCAATCAGCCCCAGCATTTT
CDR3 protein: CASSLWAGVDGNQPQHF

D gene: .
clone size: .
V gene: TRBV7-6
J gene: TRBJ2-3
CDR3 DNA: TGTGCCAGCAGCTTAGGACTGTCTCGCACAGATACGCAGTATTTT
CDR3 protein: CASSLGLSRTDTQYF

D gene: .
clone size: .
V gene: TRBV7-9
J gene: TRBJ1-3
CDR3 DNA: TGTTCCAGCAGCTTAGGAGGTTATGGAAACACCATATATTTT
CDR3 protein: CSSSLGGYGNTIYF

D gene: .
clone size: .
V gene: TRBV7-8
J gene: TRBJ1-6
CDR3 DNA: TGTGCCAGCAGCTTAGGGTCAGGGTGGTATAGTTCACCCCTCCACTTT
CDR3 protein: CASSLGSGWYSSPLHF

D gene: .
clone size: .
V gene: TRBV7-2
J gene: TRBJ2-7
CDR3 DNA: TGTGCCAGCAGCTCTTCAGGGTACGAGCAGTACTTC
CDR3 protein: CASSSSGYEQYF

D gene: TRBD2
clone size: .
V gene: TRBV7-2
J gene: TRBJ2-7
CDR3 DNA: TGTGCCAGCAGCTTGGCTAGCGGGGGGTCCTACGAGCAGTACTTC
CDR3 protein: CASSLASGGSYEQYF

D gene: TRBD1
clone size: few
V gene: TRBV5-6
J gene: TRBJ1-4
CDR3 DNA: TGTGCCAGCAGCCTTACACAGGGGGCAGGTGAAAAACTGTTTTTT
CDR3 protein: CASSLTQGAGEKLFF

D gene: .
clone size: .
V gene: TRBV5-1
J gene: TRBJ1-1
CDR3 DNA: TGCGCCAGCAGCTTGGGGACAACAGGTTTTGACACTGAAGCTTTCTTT
CDR3 protein: CASSLGTTGFDTEAFF